These 2 T cell receptor beta chains share one sample of origin, sequenced in a study of spatial heterogeneity in lung cancer (dated by TCRdb to between 2018 and 2021). What this sample's time point label stands for: blood at routine non-recurrence follow-up after resection. Library creation used 5' RACE. Reads for this sample came from a NextSeq 500. TCRdb reanalyzed the raw reads on its own, using fastp at Q25 for trimming and MiXCR for clone calling, and kept in-frame beta chains. Rows merge per CDR3 protein into single entries with the most common DNA and genes. A total of about 87,000 distinct CDR3 sequences appear in this sample, 19% of them only once. 21% of the sample is held by the ten biggest clonotypes. Sample: PBMCs, taken at follow-up. The source of these receptors is a male donor with early-stage non-small cell lung cancer.

V usage is TRBV7-8 and J usage is TRBJ2-7, with TRBD2 as a possible D gene (5 bases). Trimming removed 5 bases from V and 1 base from J, with 12 bases in between. The CDR3 spans 14 residues. Germline CDR1 and CDR2: SGHVS and FQNEAQ. The CDR3 nucleotides read TGTGCCAGCAGCCTAGGGAGTGTTTCCTACGAGCAGTACGTC. It yields the protein CASSLGSVSYEQYV.

The V call is TRBV11-3, the J call TRBJ2-1, with 12 bases aligning to TRBD2. The trim removed 5 bases at V and 7 bases at J, leaving 6 bases unmatched. The CDR3 loop spans 15 amino acids. CDR1 is SGHNT, CDR2 YENEEA, per germline. The CDR3 region has the DNA TGTGCCAGCAGCCCACCGACTAGCGGGAGTAATGAGCAGTTCTTC. It encodes CASSPPTSGSNEQFF.